Listed here are 19 T cell receptor beta chains from one sample, sequenced in a study of T cell responses to AZD1222 COVID-19 vaccine. Libraries were prepared by immunoSEQ multiplex PCR; TCRdb keeps only in-frame clonotypes and omits some of them. The profile shows roughly 120,000 clones, less than 95% of them singletons. The source was peripheral blood, collected on day 0 of AZD1222 vaccination. The receptors originated from an adult in good health.

The V gene is TRBV5-4, the J gene TRBJ2-7; no clear D gene. CDR1 and CDR2 from the germline V gene are SGHNT and YYREEE (reference sequence). V lost 1 base and J 0 bases, leaving 8 bases between the germline ends. This CDR3 contains 14 residues. CDR3 nucleotide sequence: TGTGCCAGCAGCTTGTTCTGGAGCTCCTACGAGCAGTACTTC. Residues: CASSLFWSSYEQYF.

This chain links TRBV5-8 with TRBJ2-7; D remains ambiguous. The length of the CDR3 is 14 residues. Germline V lookup: CDR1 SGHTS, CDR2 YDEGEE. V was clipped by 0 bases and J by 2 bases, with 9 bases between them. Here the CDR3 DNA reads TGTGCCAGCAGCTTGGGGCAGGCTACCTACGAGCAGTACTTC. This gives the protein CASSLGQATYEQYF. The full variable domain, its missing parts supplied by reference TRBV5-8 and TRBJ2-7, is EAGVTQSPTHLIKTRGQQATLRCSPISGHTSVYWYQQALGLGLQFLLWYDEGEERNRGNFPPRFSGRQFPNYSSELNVNALELEDSALYLCASSLGQATYEQYFGPGTRLTVT.

J is TRBJ1-1 and V is TRBV3-1 (or the pseudogene TRBV3-2); TRBD1 might be the D (5 bases). The CDR3 length is 14 residues. CDR1 and CDR2 (germline): LGHDT, YNNKEL (reference sequence). Trimming took 6 bases from V and 0 from J, leaving 11 bases between them. CDR3 in DNA: TGTGCCAGCAGAAGGGGCGGGATGAACACTGAAGCTTTCTTT. Its protein is CASRRGGMNTEAFF.

The chain couples TRBV3-1 (or the pseudogene TRBV3-2) to TRBJ2-5, with D perhaps TRBD2 (5 bases). Germline V lookup: CDR1 LGHDT, CDR2 YNNKEL (reference sequence). This CDR3 region has 13 residues. Between the trimmed V and J ends, which lost 3 bases and 1 base, there was a span of 6 bases. The CDR3 DNA reads as TGTGCCAGCAGCCAGGACTTCCAAGAGACCCAGTACTTC. It yields the protein CASSQDFQETQYF.

V usage is TRBV23-1 and J usage is TRBJ1-4; TRBD1 matches 11 bases. TRBV23-1 is flagged as an ORF with uncertain function. V lost 4 bases and J lost 5; bases outside the gene matches: 3. The CDR3 has 15 amino acids. The CDR3 loop is CASSPWDRGNEKLFF. The CDR3, as DNA: TGCGCCAGCAGTCCTTGGGACAGGGGGAATGAAAAACTGTTTTTT.

The chain links TRBV19 to TRBJ1-2, with 7 positions matching TRBD1. This CDR3 comprises 14 residues. With 4 bases clipped from V and 5 bases from J, the junction kept 7 bases outside the gene matches. Germline V lookup: CDR1 LNHDA, CDR2 SQIVND (reference sequence). CDR3 region: CASSTQQGRYGYTF. CDR3 DNA: TGTGCCAGTAGTACCCAACAGGGGCGGTATGGCTACACCTTC.

Here the CDR3 DNA reads TGTGCCAGCTCACCGACCGGGACAGGGATTGGCACTGAAGCTTTCTTT. It yields the protein CASSPTGTGIGTEAFF. This chain links TRBV18 with TRBJ1-1; TRBD1 matches at 9 bases. The CDR3 totals 16 residues. With 3 bases clipped from V and 4 bases from J, the junction kept 9 bases outside the gene matches. In germline, CDR1 is KGHSH, CDR2 LQKENI.

The table lists this clone with a count of one. CDR3 sequence: CASSLLAGPYEQYF. In DNA, the CDR3 is TGTGCCAGCAGCTTACTAGCGGGGCCCTACGAGCAGTACTTC. The V gene is TRBV5-5, the J gene TRBJ2-7; 10 bases agree with TRBD2. The CDR3 has 14 residues. Looked up from germline, CDR1 is SGHKS and CDR2 is YYEKEE (reference sequence). Trimming at V came to 2 bases and at J to 2 bases, leaving 1 base not matched to a gene. The whole variable domain, filled in from reference TRBV5-5 and TRBJ2-7, reads DAGVTQSPTHLIKTRGQQVTLRCSPISGHKSVSWYQQVLGQGPQFIFQYYEKEERGRGNFPDRFSARQFPNYSSELNVNALLLGDSALYLCASSLLAGPYEQYFGPGTRLTVT.

The chain joins TRBV4-1 to TRBJ1-5, with TRBD1 identical over 8 bases. V shed 2 bases and J 7 bases; nucleotides not matched to a gene: 7. CDR3 length: 15 residues. Germline assignment: CDR1 MGHRA and CDR2 YSYEKL. The CDR3 nucleotides are TGCGCCAGCAGCCAACAGACAGGGGCGAAGCAGCCCCAGCATTTT. Translation gives CASSQQTGAKQPQHF.

The CDR3 DNA is TGTGCCAGCAGCTACTGGACTAGCGGGGTCGGCGAGCAGTACTTC. Translating it yields CASSYWTSGVGEQYF. V and J are TRBV7-2 and TRBJ2-7; 12 bases are a match to TRBD2. The V and J ends lost 4 bases and 6 bases, in that order; junction bases with no gene match: 7. Germline V gene sequence: CDR1 SGHTA, CDR2 FQGNSA. The CDR3 totals 15 residues.

V is TRBV10-3 and J is TRBJ1-5; 7 bases match TRBD1. This CDR3 comprises 14 residues. V lost 5 bases to trimming and J lost 6 bases; unmatched junction nucleotides: 7. Germline V gene data show CDR1 as ENHRY and CDR2 as SYGVKD. This chain's CDR3 is CAISTDRAGQPQHF. CDR3 DNA: TGTGCCATCAGTACCGACAGGGCTGGTCAGCCCCAGCATTTT.

The rearrangement uses TRBV9 and TRBJ2-3, with D perhaps TRBD2 (5 bases). V was trimmed by 3 bases and J by 4 bases, leaving 15 bases between them. The CDR3 spans 15 residues. The germline CDR1 and CDR2 sequences are SGDLS and YYNGEE. CDR3 in DNA: TGTGCCAGCAGCGCTGAGGGCGACACTTCAGATACGCAGTATTTT. Residues: CASSAEGDTSDTQYF.

The CDR3 loop is CASSQNRDTINQPQHF. CDR3 DNA sequence: TGTGCCAGCAGCCAGAACCGGGACACGATCAATCAGCCCCAGCATTTT. The V call is TRBV7-2, the J call TRBJ1-5; tentatively, D is TRBD1 (6 bases). The V gene lost 5 bases and the J gene lost 3 bases, with 17 bases spanning the gap. In germline, CDR1 is SGHTA, CDR2 FQGNSA. This CDR3 is built from 16 residues.

V is TRBV30 and J is TRBJ1-2; possibly TRBD1 for D (5 bases). CDR1 and CDR2 (germline): GTSNPN, SVGIG (reference sequence). This CDR3 contains 11 residues. Trimming removed 5 bases from V and 10 bases from J, with 14 bases in between. CDR3 loop: CAWSGAPNYTF. CDR3 nucleotides: TGTGCCTGGTCCGGGGCCCCTAACTACACCTTC.

The V call is TRBV28, the J call TRBJ1-5; TRBD1 might be the D (5 bases). The CDR3 has 16 residues. The germline V and J ends were trimmed by 1 base and 1 base, with 11 bases remaining between them. Per germline, CDR1 MDHEN and CDR2 SYDVKM. In DNA form, the CDR3 reads TGTGCCAGCAGTTTATTGCCAGGGAAGAGCAATCAGCCCCAGCATTTT. It codes for CASSLLPGKSNQPQHF.

CDR3 in amino acids: CASSDEISGQHVSNQPQHF. DNA for the CDR3: TGTGCCAGCAGTGACGAGATCTCCGGGCAGCATGTCAGCAATCAGCCCCAGCATTTT. The rearrangement links TRBV6-1 to TRBJ1-5; D remains ambiguous. Trimming cost V 3 bases and J 1 base, with 22 bases left between them. The CDR3 has 19 residues. The germline V gene has CDR1 MNHNS and CDR2 SASEGT.

In this sample, this clone turned up once. This rearrangement joins TRBV4-1 to TRBJ1-5; 9 bases agree with TRBD1. This CDR3 spans 14 amino acids. In germline, CDR1 is MGHRA, CDR2 YSYEKL. Trimming removed 5 bases from V and 4 bases from J; junction bases left unmatched: 3. The chain's CDR3 is CASSWTGVNQPQHF. The CDR3 DNA is TGCGCCAGCAGCTGGACAGGGGTGAATCAGCCCCAGCATTTT.

This chain uses TRBV5-5 with TRBJ1-1; D remains unclear. Looked up from germline, CDR1 is SGHKS and CDR2 is YYEKEE (reference sequence). The V gene lost 0 bases and the J gene lost 4 bases, with 4 bases spanning the gap. This CDR3 is built from 12 residues. The CDR3 DNA sequence: TGTGCCAGCAGCTTGGACCGCACTGAAGCTTTCTTT. Protein sequence: CASSLDRTEAFF.

The chain joins TRBV30 to TRBJ2-7; no reliable D call. The germline CDR1 and CDR2 sequences are GTSNPN and SVGIG (reference sequence). V lost 3 bases and J lost 0, with 6 bases in between. There are 12 residues in the CDR3. The CDR3, as DNA: TGTGCCTGGAGGGGTCCCTCCTACGAGCAGTACTTC. Its protein product is CAWRGPSYEQYF.